These T cell receptor beta chains were read from a single sample in a study of OX40 agonist ivuxolimab in advanced cancers. Data came from immunoSEQ multiplex PCR; TCRdb stores just in-frame clones and leaves some out. The sample holds some 80,000 clones, about 83% seen once. The sequences come from CD4+ or CD8+ T cells sorted from blood, collected in a trial of the OX40 agonist ivuxolimab. Source of these receptors: an adult with an advanced solid tumor such as melanoma, head and neck, liver or kidney cancer. The CDR3 runs from the conserved cysteine through the conserved F or W. D genes are given only for firm matches. Not all rows give a size; the values are once, few, many and, for expanded clones, a class.

>TRBV7-2|.|.|TRBJ1-2
CASSLAPVPNYGYTF
TGTGCCAGCAGCTTAGCGCCCGTACCTAACTATGGCTACACCTTC
>TRBV5-4|.|TRBD1|TRBJ2-7
CASSGTGSSYEQYF
TGTGCCAGCTCTGGGACAGGGAGCTCCTACGAGCAGTACTTC
>TRBV5-1|once|.|TRBJ2-2
CASSPRVGGGTGELFF
TGCGCCAGCAGCCCCCGCGTGGGAGGGGGGACCGGGGAGCTGTTTTTT
>TRBV10-3|.|.|TRBJ2-5
CAISDAGTVDQETQYF
TGTGCCATCAGTGATGCGGGGACGGTGGATCAAGAGACCCAGTACTTC
>TRBV6-1|.|.|TRBJ2-7
CASSLTRREQYF
TGTGCCAGCAGTCTTACGAGAAGGGAGCAGTACTTC
>TRBV7-2|.|.|TRBJ2-1
CASSPGSGQFF
TGTGCCAGCAGCCCCGGTTCCGGGCAGTTCTTC
>TRBV5-6|.|TRBD1|TRBJ2-2
CASSSTGYRGNTGELFF
TGTGCCAGCAGCTCTACAGGGTACAGGGGGAACACCGGGGAGCTGTTTTTT
>TRBV10-3|.|.|TRBJ2-3
CAISARVLQGGGTDTQYF
TGTGCCATCAGTGCGCGCGTCCTACAGGGAGGGGGCACAGATACGCAGTATTTT
>TRBV4-3|.|TRBD2|TRBJ2-1
CASSQGSGGLYNEQFF
TGCGCCAGCAGCCAAGGTAGCGGGGGGCTATACAATGAGCAGTTCTTC
>TRBV4-1|.|TRBD1|TRBJ2-5
CASSQFWTGAPNFQETQYF
TGCGCCAGCAGCCAATTTTGGACAGGGGCCCCAAACTTCCAAGAGACCCAGTACTTC
>TRBV18|.|TRBD1|TRBJ2-4
CASSPDRRGGIQYF
TGTGCCAGCTCACCGGACAGGAGAGGCGGCATTCAGTACTTC
>TRBV5-1|.|.|TRBJ2-7
CASSPMGQYEQYF
TGCGCCAGCAGCCCAATGGGCCAGTACGAGCAGTACTTC
>TRBV7-6|few|TRBD2|TRBJ2-3
CASSLAIAGGGDTQYF
TGTGCCAGCAGCTTAGCGATAGCGGGGGGAGGAGATACGCAGTATTTT
>TRBV7-2|.|TRBD2|TRBJ2-3
CASSLELAGDFRDTQYF
TGTGCCAGCAGCTTAGAGTTAGCGGGGGATTTCCGGGATACGCAGTATTTT
>TRBV5-1|.|TRBD2|TRBJ2-3
CASSLAPSGGPNTQYF
TGCGCCAGCAGCTTGGCCCCAAGCGGGGGGCCTAATACGCAGTATTTT
>TRBV7-9|.|.|TRBJ2-7
CASSPQKAGSYEQYF
TGTGCCAGCAGCCCTCAGAAGGCGGGAAGTTACGAGCAGTACTTC
>TRBV6-5|.|.|TRBJ2-3
CASSYSIGSPGDTQYF
TGTGCCAGCAGTTACTCGATAGGGTCCCCGGGCGATACGCAGTATTTT
>TRBV7-2|.|.|TRBJ2-5
CASSLSPRAGETQYF
TGTGCCAGCAGCTTATCCCCCAGGGCCGGGGAGACCCAGTACTTC
>TRBV7-2|.|.|TRBJ1-2
CASSPRSNPNYGYTF
TGTGCCAGCAGCCCACGTTCCAACCCTAACTATGGCTACACCTTC
>TRBV19|once|.|TRBJ1-1
CASSIHPGQTMNTEAFF
TGTGCCAGTAGTATCCATCCGGGACAAACGATGAACACTGAAGCTTTCTTT
>TRBV5-1|.|TRBD1|TRBJ2-3
CASSTGQSTDTQYF
TGCGCCAGCAGCACGGGACAGAGCACAGATACGCAGTATTTT
>TRBV7-2|.|.|TRBJ2-3
CASSRMGQGTDTQYF
TGTGCCAGCAGCCGAATGGGGCAGGGCACAGATACGCAGTATTTT
>TRBV7-9|.|TRBD2|TRBJ2-3
CASSLLGLADLPWTDTQYF
TGTGCCAGCAGCTTACTCGGACTAGCGGATCTCCCTTGGACAGATACGCAGTATTTT